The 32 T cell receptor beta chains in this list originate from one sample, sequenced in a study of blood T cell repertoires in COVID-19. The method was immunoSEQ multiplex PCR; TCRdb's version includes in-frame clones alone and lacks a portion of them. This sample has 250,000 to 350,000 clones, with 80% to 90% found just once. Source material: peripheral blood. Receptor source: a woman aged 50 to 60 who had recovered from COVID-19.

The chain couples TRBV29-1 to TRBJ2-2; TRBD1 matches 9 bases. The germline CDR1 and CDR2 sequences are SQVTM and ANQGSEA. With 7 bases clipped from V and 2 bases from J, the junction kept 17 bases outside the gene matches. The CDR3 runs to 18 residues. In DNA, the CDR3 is TGCAGCGCCAGCGGCGAAGGGATGGGACAGGGAAACACCGGGGAGCTGTTTTTT. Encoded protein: CSASGEGMGQGNTGELFF.

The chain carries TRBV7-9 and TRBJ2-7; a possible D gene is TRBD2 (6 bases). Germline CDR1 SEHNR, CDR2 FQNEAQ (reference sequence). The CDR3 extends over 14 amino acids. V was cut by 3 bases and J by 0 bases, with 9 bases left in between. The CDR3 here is CASSFGGGSYEQYF. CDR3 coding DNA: TGTGCCAGCAGCTTTGGGGGAGGCTCCTACGAGCAGTACTTC.

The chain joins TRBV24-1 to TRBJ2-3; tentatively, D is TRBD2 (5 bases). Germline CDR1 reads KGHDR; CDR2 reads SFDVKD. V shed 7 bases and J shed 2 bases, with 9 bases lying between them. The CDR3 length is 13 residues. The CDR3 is CATRDSNTDTQYF. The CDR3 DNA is TGTGCCACCAGGGACTCCAACACAGATACGCAGTATTTT.

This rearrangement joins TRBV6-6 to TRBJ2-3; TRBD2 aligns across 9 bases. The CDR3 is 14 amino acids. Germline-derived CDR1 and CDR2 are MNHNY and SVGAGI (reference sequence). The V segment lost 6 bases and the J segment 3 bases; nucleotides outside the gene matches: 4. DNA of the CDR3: TGTGCCAGCAGGTTTAGCGGGGGAACAGATACGCAGTATTTT. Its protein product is CASRFSGGTDTQYF.

CDR3 in amino acids: CASSRAGPTGELFF. The CDR3 DNA reads as TGTGCCAGCAGCCGGGCAGGGCCCACCGGGGAGCTGTTTTTT. The chain joins TRBV4-2 to TRBJ2-2, with a weak D call TRBD1 (5 bases). The V end was cut by 4 bases, the J end by 4 bases, with 10 bases between. CDR1 and CDR2 from the germline V gene are LGHNA and YNFKEQ. The CDR3 totals 14 residues.

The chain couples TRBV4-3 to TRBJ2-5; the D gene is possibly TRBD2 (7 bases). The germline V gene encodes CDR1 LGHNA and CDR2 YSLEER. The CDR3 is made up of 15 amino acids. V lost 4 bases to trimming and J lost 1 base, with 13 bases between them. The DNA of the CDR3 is TGCGCCAGCAGCCGGGGCGGGGGCCGCCAAGAGACCCAGTACTTC. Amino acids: CASSRGGGRQETQYF.

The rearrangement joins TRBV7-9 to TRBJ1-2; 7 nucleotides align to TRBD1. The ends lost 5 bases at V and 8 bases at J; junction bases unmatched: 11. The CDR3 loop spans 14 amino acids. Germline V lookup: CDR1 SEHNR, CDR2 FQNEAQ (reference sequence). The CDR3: CASSPRDSLRGYTF. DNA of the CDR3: TGTGCCAGCAGCCCGAGGGACAGCCTTCGGGGCTACACCTTC.

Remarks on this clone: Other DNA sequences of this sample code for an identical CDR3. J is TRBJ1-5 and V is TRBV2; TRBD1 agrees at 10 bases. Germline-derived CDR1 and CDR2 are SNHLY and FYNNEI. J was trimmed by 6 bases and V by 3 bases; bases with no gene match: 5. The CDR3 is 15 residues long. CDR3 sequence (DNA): TGTGCCAGCAGTGACAGGACAGGGGGTCGTCAGCCCCAGCATTTT. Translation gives CASSDRTGGRQPQHF.

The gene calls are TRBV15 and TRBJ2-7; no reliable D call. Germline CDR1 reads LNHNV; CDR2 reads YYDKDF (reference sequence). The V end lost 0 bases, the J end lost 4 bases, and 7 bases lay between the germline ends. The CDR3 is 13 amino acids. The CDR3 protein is CATSRDYPYEQYF. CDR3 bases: TGTGCCACCAGCAGAGATTATCCTTACGAGCAGTACTTC.

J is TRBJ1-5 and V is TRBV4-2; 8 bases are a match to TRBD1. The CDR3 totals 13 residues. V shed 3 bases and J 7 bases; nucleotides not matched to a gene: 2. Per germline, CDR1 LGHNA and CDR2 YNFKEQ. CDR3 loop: CASSQDRAQPQHF. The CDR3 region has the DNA TGTGCCAGCAGCCAGGACAGGGCCCAGCCCCAGCATTTT.

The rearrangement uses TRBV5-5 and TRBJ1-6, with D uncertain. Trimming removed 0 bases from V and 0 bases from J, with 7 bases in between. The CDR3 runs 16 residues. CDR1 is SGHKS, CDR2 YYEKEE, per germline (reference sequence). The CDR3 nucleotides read TGTGCCAGCAGCTTGGCTCCAGACTCCTATAATTCACCCCTCCACTTT. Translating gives CASSLAPDSYNSPLHF.

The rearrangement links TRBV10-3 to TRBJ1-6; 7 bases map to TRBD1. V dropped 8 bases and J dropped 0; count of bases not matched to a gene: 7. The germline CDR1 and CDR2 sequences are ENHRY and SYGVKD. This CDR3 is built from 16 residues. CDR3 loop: CAIGGGAVSYNSPLHF. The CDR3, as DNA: TGTGCCATCGGAGGGGGCGCGGTCTCCTATAATTCACCCCTCCACTTT.

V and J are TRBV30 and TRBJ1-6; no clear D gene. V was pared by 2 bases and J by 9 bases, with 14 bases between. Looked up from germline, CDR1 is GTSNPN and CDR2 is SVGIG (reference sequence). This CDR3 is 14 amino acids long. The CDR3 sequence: CAWSSGLGGSPLHF. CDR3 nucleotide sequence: TGTGCCTGGAGTTCCGGGTTAGGAGGTTCACCCCTCCACTTT.

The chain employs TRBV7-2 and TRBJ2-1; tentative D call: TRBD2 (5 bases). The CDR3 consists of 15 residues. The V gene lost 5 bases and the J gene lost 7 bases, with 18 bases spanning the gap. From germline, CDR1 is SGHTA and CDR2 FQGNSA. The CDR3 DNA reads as TGTGCCAGCAGCAGCCTCGTTACTAGTGGGAATGAGCAGTTCTTC. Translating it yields CASSSLVTSGNEQFF.

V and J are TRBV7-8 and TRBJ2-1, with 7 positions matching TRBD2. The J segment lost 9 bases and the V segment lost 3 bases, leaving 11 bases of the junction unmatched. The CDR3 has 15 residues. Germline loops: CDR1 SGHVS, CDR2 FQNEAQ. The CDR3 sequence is CASSFIAGGGTEQFF. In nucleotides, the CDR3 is TGTGCCAGCAGCTTTATAGCGGGTGGGGGGACTGAGCAGTTCTTC.

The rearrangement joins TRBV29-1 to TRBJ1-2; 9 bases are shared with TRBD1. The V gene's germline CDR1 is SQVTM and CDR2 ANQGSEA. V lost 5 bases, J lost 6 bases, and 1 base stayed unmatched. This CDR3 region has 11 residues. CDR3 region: CSVTGGDGYTF. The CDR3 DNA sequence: TGCAGCGTTACAGGGGGCGATGGCTACACCTTC. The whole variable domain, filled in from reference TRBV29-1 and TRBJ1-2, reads SAVISQKPSRDICQRGTSLTIQCQVDSQVTMMFWYRQQPGQSLTLIATANQGSEATYESGFVIDKFPISRPNLTFSTLTVSNMSPEDSSIYLCSVTGGDGYTFGSGTRLTVV.

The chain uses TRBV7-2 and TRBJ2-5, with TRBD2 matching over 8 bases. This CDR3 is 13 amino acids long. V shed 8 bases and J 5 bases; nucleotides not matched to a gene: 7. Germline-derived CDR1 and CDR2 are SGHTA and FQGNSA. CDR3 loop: CASGAGDLETQYF. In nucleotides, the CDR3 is TGTGCCAGCGGAGCGGGAGATCTTGAGACCCAGTACTTC.

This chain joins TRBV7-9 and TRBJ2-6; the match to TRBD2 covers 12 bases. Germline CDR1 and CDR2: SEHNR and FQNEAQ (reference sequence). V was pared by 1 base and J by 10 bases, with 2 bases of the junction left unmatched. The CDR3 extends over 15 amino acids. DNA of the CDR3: TGTGCCAGCAGCTTAGGCCTAGCGGGAGGGAACGTCCTGACTTTC. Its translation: CASSLGLAGGNVLTF.

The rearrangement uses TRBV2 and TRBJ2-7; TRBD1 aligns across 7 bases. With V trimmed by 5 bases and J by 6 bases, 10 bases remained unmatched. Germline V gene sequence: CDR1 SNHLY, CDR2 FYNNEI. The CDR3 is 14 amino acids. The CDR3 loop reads CASSQLQGSGEQYF. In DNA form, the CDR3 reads TGTGCCAGCAGTCAATTACAGGGGTCCGGCGAGCAGTACTTC.

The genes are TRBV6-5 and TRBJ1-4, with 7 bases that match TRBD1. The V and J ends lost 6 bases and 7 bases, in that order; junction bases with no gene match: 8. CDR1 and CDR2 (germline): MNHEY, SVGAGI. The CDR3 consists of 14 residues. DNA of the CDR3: TGTGCCAGCAGACAGGGACAGACATCTGAAAAACTGTTTTTT. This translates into CASRQGQTSEKLFF.

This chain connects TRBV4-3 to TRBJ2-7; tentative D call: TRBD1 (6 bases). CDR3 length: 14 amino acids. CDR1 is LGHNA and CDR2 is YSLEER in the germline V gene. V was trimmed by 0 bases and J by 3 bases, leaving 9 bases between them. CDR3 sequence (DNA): TGCGCCAGCAGCCAAGAGGCAGGGGTCTACGAGCAGTACTTC. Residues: CASSQEAGVYEQYF.

CDR3 in amino acids: CAISDRGRDTEAFF. The CDR3 region has the DNA TGTGCCATCAGTGACAGGGGGCGAGACACTGAAGCTTTCTTT. The chain carries TRBV10-3 and TRBJ1-1; 8 bases match TRBD1. With V trimmed by 3 bases and J by 3 bases, 3 bases remained unmatched. Germline V lookup: CDR1 ENHRY, CDR2 SYGVKD. The CDR3 has 14 residues.

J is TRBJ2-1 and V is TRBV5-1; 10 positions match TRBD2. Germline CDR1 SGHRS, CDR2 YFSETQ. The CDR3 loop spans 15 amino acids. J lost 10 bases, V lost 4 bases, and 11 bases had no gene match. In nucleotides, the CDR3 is TGCGCCAGCAGCCATAGCGGGGGGAAGGTATGGGAGCAGTTCTTC. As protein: CASSHSGGKVWEQFF.

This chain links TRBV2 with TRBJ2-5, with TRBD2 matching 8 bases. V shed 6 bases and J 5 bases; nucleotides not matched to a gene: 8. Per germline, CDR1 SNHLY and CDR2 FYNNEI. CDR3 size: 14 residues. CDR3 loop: CASRLGGAAETQYF. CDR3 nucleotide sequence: TGTGCCAGCAGACTCGGGGGGGCCGCGGAGACCCAGTACTTC.

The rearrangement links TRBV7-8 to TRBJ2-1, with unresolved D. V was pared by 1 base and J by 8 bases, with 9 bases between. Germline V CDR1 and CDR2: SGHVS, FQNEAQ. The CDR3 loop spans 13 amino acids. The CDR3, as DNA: TGTGCCAGCAGCTTAGGGTCGCGGTATGAGCAGTTCTTC. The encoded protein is CASSLGSRYEQFF.

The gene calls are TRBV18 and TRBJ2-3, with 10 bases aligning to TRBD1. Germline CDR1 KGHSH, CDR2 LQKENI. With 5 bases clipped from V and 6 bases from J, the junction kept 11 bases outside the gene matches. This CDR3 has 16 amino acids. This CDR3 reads CASSANTGTGEDTQYF. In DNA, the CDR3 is TGTGCCAGCTCAGCAAACACCGGGACAGGGGAGGATACGCAGTATTTT.

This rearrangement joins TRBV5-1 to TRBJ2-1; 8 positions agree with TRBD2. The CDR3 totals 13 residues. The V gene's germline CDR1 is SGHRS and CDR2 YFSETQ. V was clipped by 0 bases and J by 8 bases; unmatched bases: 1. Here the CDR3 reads CASSLAGRDEQFF. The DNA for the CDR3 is TGCGCCAGCAGCTTGGCCGGGAGGGATGAGCAGTTCTTC.

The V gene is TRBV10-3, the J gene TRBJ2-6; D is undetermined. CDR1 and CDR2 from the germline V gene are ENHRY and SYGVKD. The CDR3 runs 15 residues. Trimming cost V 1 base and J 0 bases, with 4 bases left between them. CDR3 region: CAISEFSSGANVLTF. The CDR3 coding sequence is TGTGCCATCAGTGAGTTTAGCTCTGGGGCCAACGTCCTGACTTTC.

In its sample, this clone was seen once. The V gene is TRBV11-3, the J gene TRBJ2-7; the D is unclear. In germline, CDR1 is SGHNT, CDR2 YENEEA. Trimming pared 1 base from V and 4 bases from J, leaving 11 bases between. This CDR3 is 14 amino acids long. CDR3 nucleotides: TGTGCCAGCAGCTTAGGCGGTTCCGAGTACGAGCAGTACTTC. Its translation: CASSLGGSEYEQYF.

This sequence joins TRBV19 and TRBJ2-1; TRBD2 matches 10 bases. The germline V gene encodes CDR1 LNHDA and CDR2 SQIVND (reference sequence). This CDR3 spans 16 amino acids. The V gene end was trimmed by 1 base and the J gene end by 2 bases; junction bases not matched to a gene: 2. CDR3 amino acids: CASSIGSGGAYNEQFF. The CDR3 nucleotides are TGTGCCAGTAGTATAGGGAGCGGGGGGGCCTACAATGAGCAGTTCTTC.

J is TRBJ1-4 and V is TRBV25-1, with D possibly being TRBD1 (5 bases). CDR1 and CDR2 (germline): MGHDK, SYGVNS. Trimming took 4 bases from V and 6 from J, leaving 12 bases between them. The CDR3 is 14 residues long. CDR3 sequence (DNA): TGTGCCAGCAGTGCCCCCGGGGGGGATGAAAAACTGTTTTTT. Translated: CASSAPGGDEKLFF.

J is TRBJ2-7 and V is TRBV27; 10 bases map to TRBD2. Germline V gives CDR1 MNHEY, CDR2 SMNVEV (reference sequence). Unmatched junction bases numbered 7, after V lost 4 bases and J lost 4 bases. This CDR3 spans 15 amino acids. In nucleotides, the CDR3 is TGTGCCAGCAGTTCCCCCACTAGCGGGATTTACGAGCAGTACTTC. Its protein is CASSSPTSGIYEQYF.